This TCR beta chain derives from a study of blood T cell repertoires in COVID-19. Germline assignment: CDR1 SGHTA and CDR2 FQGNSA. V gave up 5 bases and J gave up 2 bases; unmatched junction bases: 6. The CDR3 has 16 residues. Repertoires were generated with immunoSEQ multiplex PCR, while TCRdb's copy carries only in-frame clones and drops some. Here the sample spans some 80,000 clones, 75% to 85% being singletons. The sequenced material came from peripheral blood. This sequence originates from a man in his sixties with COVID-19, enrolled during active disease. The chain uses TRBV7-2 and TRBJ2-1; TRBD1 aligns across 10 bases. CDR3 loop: CASSPRTGGPYNEQFF. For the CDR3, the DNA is TGTGCCAGCAGCCCCCGGACAGGGGGACCCTACAATGAGCAGTTCTTC.